This is a list of T cell receptor beta chains from one sample in a study of blood T cell repertoires in COVID-19. Generated by immunoSEQ multiplex PCR, the TCRdb table keeps only in-frame clones and is missing some. Of about 80,000 clones detected, approximately 82% appear once; the ten largest clones hold more than 9%. The sequencing sample was made of peripheral blood. These receptors were taken from a man aged 60-69 years with acute or convalescent COVID-19. Both conserved end residues are trimmed from each CDR3. Each record gives: V gene, J gene, CDR3 protein.

TRBV24-1	TRBJ1-1	ATSDPPGQPLATEAF
TRBV10-3	TRBJ1-6	AISEAGGVGNSPLH
TRBV7-6	TRBJ1-5	ASSLGGQKNQPQH
TRBV24-1	TRBJ2-3	ATSAPSGGPSGNTQY
TRBV10-3	TRBJ2-5	AIMGGGQETQY
TRBV11-3	TRBJ2-2	ATLAGELF
TRBV6-2/TRBV6-3	TRBJ1-4	ASSRTGRSFATNEKLF
TRBV18	TRBJ2-5	ASSPRAGGQETQY
TRBV4-2	TRBJ1-2	ASSQDRDRGHYYGYT
TRBV10-3	TRBJ2-7	AISSRTAGGTYEQY
TRBV19	TRBJ2-1	ASSLGTTINEQF
TRBV11-2	TRBJ2-7	ASSLSSAGGRSYEQY
TRBV24-1	TRBJ1-2	ATSDFFGTGGTDYGYT
TRBV28	TRBJ2-1	ASRSMDSSSYNEQF
TRBV7-3	TRBJ2-5	ASSFTGAGETQY
TRBV28	TRBJ2-1	ASSQSGTVQF
TRBV4-3	TRBJ2-7	ASSQDPGGLWEQY
TRBV30	TRBJ1-4	AWSPGHNEKLF
TRBV28	TRBJ2-7	ASSSGQGEYEQY
TRBV28	TRBJ1-5	ASSPPGGYQPQH
TRBV5-1	TRBJ2-3	ASSFRVLDTQY
TRBV11-2	TRBJ2-2	ASSFSSGTSENTGELF
TRBV5-4	TRBJ1-2	ASSLDRNYGYT
TRBV5-1	TRBJ2-1	ASSSTAGNNEQF
TRBV15	TRBJ2-4	ATSRSLTENIQY
TRBV20-1	TRBJ1-2	SASGPAGNGYT
TRBV19	TRBJ1-2	ASSTGQGAPYGYT
TRBV7-2	TRBJ2-2	ASSFSLYTGELF
TRBV14	TRBJ1-1	ASSPLTGGAAF
TRBV2	TRBJ2-7	ASSEGTEYEQY
TRBV30	TRBJ1-2	AWSAPGQSFRGYT
TRBV4-3	TRBJ1-4	ASSQDRRRDNEKLF
TRBV4-3	TRBJ1-3	ASSQDGQGYSGNTIY
TRBV16	TRBJ1-5	ASSQSATGNQPQH
TRBV6-4	TRBJ1-1	ASSEGMNTEAF
TRBV7-9	TRBJ2-5	ASSSDRGRETQY
TRBV5-4	TRBJ2-7	ASSPSGRENYEQY
TRBV3-1/TRBV3-2	TRBJ2-3	ASRYQGGDTQY
TRBV18	TRBJ1-1	ASSPRRGSGTEAF
TRBV2	TRBJ1-2	ASSDRSLVYGYT
TRBV3-1/TRBV3-2	TRBJ2-7	ASSPSLTYEQY
TRBV20-1	TRBJ1-2	SAQTGNGYT
TRBV7-7	TRBJ2-5	ASSSGFQETQY
TRBV20-1	TRBJ2-1	SALQLNEQF
TRBV12-3/TRBV12-4	TRBJ1-4	ASSFAEKLF
TRBV3-1/TRBV3-2	TRBJ1-2	ASSPGQGGWYGYT
TRBV6-4	TRBJ1-1	ASRGQLGEAF
TRBV6-6	TRBJ1-6	ASISADREAYSPLH
TRBV9	TRBJ2-7	ASSVVLEGGKQY
TRBV6-5	TRBJ1-2	ASSRTGTAYGYT
TRBV28	TRBJ2-7	ASITAPGGWDEQY
TRBV7-2	TRBJ1-2	ASSLTSGGGNYGYT
TRBV6-1	TRBJ1-1	ASSEPRDRGHGEAF
TRBV7-6	TRBJ2-5	ASSGTVGAEETQY
TRBV5-1	TRBJ2-7	ASSWTSDYEQY
TRBV6-2/TRBV6-3	TRBJ1-5	ASSYSARGGNQPQH
TRBV27	TRBJ2-5	ASSSGLAGVYETQY
TRBV6-2/TRBV6-3	TRBJ1-1	ASSSDSTEAF
TRBV19	TRBJ2-7	ASSIGGAGGYEQY
TRBV10-3	TRBJ2-1	AISPFDEQF